This entry lists 21 T cell receptor beta chains sequenced from one sample in a study of T cells after somatic rescue of genetic block. Profiling relied on immunoSEQ multiplex PCR, and the TCRdb table lists in-frame clones only, not all of them. The repertoire holds 85,000 to 100,000 clones, 75% to 90% seen once, with roughly 1.7% in the top ten. Specimen: peripheral blood mononuclear cells (PBMCs). Source of these receptors: a woman between 18 and 29 years old.

The genes are TRBV18 and TRBJ2-3; TRBD2 might be the D (5 bases). CDR3 length: 16 residues. The germline CDR1 and CDR2 sequences are KGHSH and LQKENI. V shed 2 bases and J shed 4 bases, with 16 bases lying between them. The CDR3 region is CASSPVMEAGADTQYF. The DNA for the CDR3 is TGTGCCAGCTCACCAGTGATGGAGGCCGGGGCAGATACGCAGTATTTT. Looking up the rest from reference TRBV18 and TRBJ2-3 gives the full variable domain: NAGVMQNPRHLVRRRGQEARLRCSPMKGHSHVYWYRQLPEEGLKFMVYLQKENIIDESGMPKERFSAEFPKEGPSILRIQQVVRGDSAAYFCASSPVMEAGADTQYFGPGTRLTVL.

V and J are TRBV2 and TRBJ1-4, with TRBD1 identical over 8 bases. Unmatched junction bases numbered 6, after V lost 3 bases and J lost 6 bases. The CDR3 contains 15 residues. Germline V gives CDR1 SNHLY, CDR2 FYNNEI. The CDR3, as DNA: TGTGCCAGCAGTGAGGTATGGGGACAGGATGAAAAACTGTTTTTT. This sequence encodes CASSEVWGQDEKLFF.

The chain carries TRBV19 and TRBJ2-1; 11 bases map to TRBD2. J was trimmed by 4 bases and V by 9 bases; bases with no gene match: 8. Per the germline V gene, CDR1 is LNHDA and CDR2 is SQIVND (reference sequence). CDR3 length equals 15 residues. In DNA form, the CDR3 reads TGTGCCAGCTCCCGCGGGACTAGCGGTTACAATGAGCAGTTCTTC. Its translation is CASSRGTSGYNEQFF. Full variable domain (rest looked up from reference TRBV19 and TRBJ2-1): DGGITQSPKYLFRKEGQNVTLSCEQNLNHDAMYWYRQDPGQGLRLIYYSQIVNDFQKGDIAEGYSVSREKKESFPLTVTSAQKNPTAFYLCASSRGTSGYNEQFFGPGTRLTVL.

This clone was seen a single time. Here the CDR3 DNA reads TGTGCCAGCAGCCCAATCTCCTACGAGCAGTACTTC. Translated, it gives CASSPISYEQYF. The chain couples TRBV7-9 to TRBJ2-7, with unresolved D. This CDR3 contains 12 residues. Trimming took 5 bases from V and 0 from J, leaving 5 bases between them. Germline CDR1 SEHNR, CDR2 FQNEAQ (reference sequence).

The chain employs TRBV30 and TRBJ2-7; 13 bases match TRBD2. Trimming took 1 base from V and 0 from J; bases not matched to a gene: 6. The CDR3 has 17 amino acids. Looked up from germline, CDR1 is GTSNPN and CDR2 is SVGIG (reference sequence). CDR3 amino acids: CAWSDETSGRFSYEQYF. CDR3 coding DNA: TGTGCCTGGAGTGATGAGACTAGCGGGAGGTTCTCCTACGAGCAGTACTTC.

V gene TRBV6-1 combines with J gene TRBJ2-2; D remains unclear. The CDR3 loop spans 15 amino acids. Trimming pared 7 bases from V and 0 bases from J, leaving 12 bases between. Germline-derived CDR1 and CDR2 are MNHNS and SASEGT. CDR3 nucleotide sequence: TGTGCCAGCATAAGGAGACCCACGAACACCGGGGAGCTGTTTTTT. Protein sequence: CASIRRPTNTGELFF.

This clone was seen a single time. The V and J genes are TRBV14 and TRBJ2-1; the D call may be TRBD1 or TRBD2 (5 bases each). Germline V gene lookup returns CDR1 SGHDN and CDR2 FVKESK. This CDR3 comprises 16 residues. With 3 bases removed from V and 3 bases from J, the gap between germline ends came to 15 bases. Written as DNA, the CDR3 is TGTGCCAGCAGCCACACCGGGGCGACGCTCTACAATGAGCAGTTCTTC. Protein: CASSHTGATLYNEQFF.

The chain employs TRBV7-2 and TRBJ2-7, with TRBD1 identical over 9 bases. The CDR3 sequence is 15 residues long. The germline CDR1 and CDR2 sequences are SGHTA and FQGNSA. Unmatched junction bases numbered 5, after V lost 4 bases and J lost 1 base. CDR3 loop: CASSSRDRASYEQYF. The CDR3 DNA reads as TGTGCCAGCAGCTCCAGGGACAGGGCTTCCTACGAGCAGTACTTC.

J is TRBJ1-2 and V is TRBV11-3; TRBD1 aligns across 7 bases. The length of the CDR3 is 19 residues. The V segment lost 1 base and the J segment 6 bases; nucleotides outside the gene matches: 20. From germline, CDR1 is SGHNT and CDR2 YENEEA. CDR3 residues: CASSLAGLGGQGGKDGYTF. As DNA, the CDR3 is TGTGCCAGCAGCTTAGCGGGACTTGGTGGTCAAGGGGGCAAGGATGGCTACACCTTC.

The genes are TRBV5-6 and TRBJ1-1; D not certain. The CDR3 has 15 amino acids. Trimming shortened V by 2 bases and J by 1 base, and 12 bases separated the two germline ends. CDR1 and CDR2 from the germline V gene are SGHDT and YYEEEE. The CDR3 loop reads CASSFRLTANTEAFF. The CDR3 nucleotides read TGTGCCAGCAGCTTTCGTTTAACGGCGAACACTGAAGCTTTCTTT.

The chain recombines TRBV19 with TRBJ1-4; D possibly corresponds to TRBD1 (5 bases). CDR3 length equals 16 residues. The V and J ends lost 2 bases and 8 bases respectively, with 18 bases between them. Germline V lookup: CDR1 LNHDA, CDR2 SQIVND (reference sequence). CDR3 nucleotides: TGTGCCAGTAGTATAAAGAAGGGGCCCAGTGGGGAAAAACTGTTTTTT. Translated, it gives CASSIKKGPSGEKLFF.

This chain links TRBV29-1 with TRBJ2-7, with 7 nucleotides matching TRBD1. Germline V gene data show CDR1 as SQVTM and CDR2 as ANQGSEA. The trim removed 2 bases at V and 3 bases at J, leaving 1 base unmatched. The CDR3 spans 12 residues. DNA of the CDR3: TGCAGCGTTGAACGACAGGGCTACGAGCAGTACTTC. It codes for CSVERQGYEQYF.

The chain recombines TRBV6-6 with TRBJ2-5; D may be TRBD2 (5 bases). Trimming stripped 2 bases from V and 2 bases from J, with 9 bases between. The CDR3 has 14 residues. Germline CDR1 MNHNY, CDR2 SVGAGI (reference sequence). The CDR3 DNA reads as TGTGCCAGCAGTTACACGACGGGACAAGAGACCCAGTACTTC. It yields the protein CASSYTTGQETQYF.

The chain couples TRBV30 to TRBJ2-1; D is ambiguous. Per the germline V gene, CDR1 is GTSNPN and CDR2 is SVGIG (reference sequence). Trimming stripped 7 bases from V and 4 bases from J, with 11 bases between. The CDR3 consists of 12 residues. CDR3 loop: CASRGGYNEQFF. CDR3 nucleotides: TGTGCCTCTAGAGGTGGGTACAATGAGCAGTTCTTC.

J is TRBJ2-3 and V is TRBV4-2; 7 nucleotides line up with TRBD1. The CDR3 covers 14 residues. CDR1 LGHNA and CDR2 YNFKEQ come from the germline V gene. Germline trimming cut 3 bases from V and 5 bases from J; bases unmatched to any gene: 5. DNA of the CDR3: TGTGCCAGCAGCCATAGACAGGGCGGAGATACGCAGTATTTT. The encoded protein is CASSHRQGGDTQYF.

The CDR3: CASSLAGRSYEQYF. The CDR3 coding sequence is TGTGCCAGCAGTCTAGCGGGAAGATCCTACGAGCAGTACTTC. The V and J genes are TRBV27 and TRBJ2-7; 9 bases are shared with TRBD2. Germline-derived CDR1 and CDR2 are MNHEY and SMNVEV (reference sequence). Trimming cost V 5 bases and J 1 base; bases outside gene matches: 3. The CDR3 length is 14 residues.

J is TRBJ2-2 and V is TRBV28, with 7 bases identical to TRBD2. The CDR3 is made up of 20 amino acids. Germline V gives CDR1 MDHEN, CDR2 SYDVKM. The ends lost 4 bases at V and 5 bases at J; junction bases unmatched: 22. The CDR3 region has the DNA TGTGCCAGCAGTTATCTTCAGGCTAGCGGCCCGGTGTACTTAACCGGGGAGCTGTTTTTT. Protein: CASSYLQASGPVYLTGELFF. Supplemented by reference TRBV28 and TRBJ2-2, the full variable domain reads DVKVTQSSRYLVKRTGEKVFLECVQDMDHENMFWYRQDPGLGLRLIYFSYDVKMKEKGDIPEGYSVSREKKERFSLILESASTNQTSMYLCASSYLQASGPVYLTGELFFGEGSRLTVL.

Concerning this clone: A read error may produce the germline difference seen at one junction end. This chain links TRBV2 with TRBJ2-3; 11 positions agree with TRBD2. The CDR3 is 11 residues long. Germline V gene lookup returns CDR1 SNHLY and CDR2 FYNNEI. The CDR3 DNA is TGTGCCAGCAGTTATAGCGGGAGGGCGCATTTT. Protein sequence: CASSYSGRAHF.

With respect to this clone: As the CDR3 is not closed by the conserved phenylalanine or tryptophan, this likely results from a read error. The DNA is left out, because the CDR3 cannot be placed on it with certainty; the CDR3 is given as TCRdb lists it. The chain is built from TRBV19 and TRBJ1-2; the table's D call, TRBD1, has no DNA check behind it. The CDR3 numbers 13 amino acids, ends counted. CDR1 is LNHDA and CDR2 is SQIVND in the germline V gene (reference sequence). This CDR3 reads CASSPQGLRGLAL.

The J gene is TRBJ1-2, the V gene TRBV27; D uncertain. CDR1 is MNHEY and CDR2 is SMNVEV in the germline V gene (reference sequence). Trimming left V 5 bases short and J 4 bases short, with 8 bases between. This CDR3 region has 12 residues. The DNA of the CDR3 is TGTGCCAGCAGTGTAAGCGGCTATGGCTACACCTTC. The encoded protein is CASSVSGYGYTF.

This clone appeared a single time. The genes are TRBV4-1 and TRBJ2-1; no firm D call. V dropped 4 bases and J dropped 10 bases, with 8 bases sitting between them. Germline V gives CDR1 MGHRA, CDR2 YSYEKL. The CDR3 contains 11 residues. CDR3 protein: CASSLQEEQFF. The CDR3 DNA follows: TGCGCCAGCAGCCTCCAAGAGGAGCAGTTCTTC.